This TCR beta chain was found in a study of control samples from healthy donors and cancer patients. Between the trimmed V and J ends, which lost 1 base and 5 bases, there was a span of 4 bases. This CDR3 has 12 amino acids. The germline V gene encodes CDR1 SGHTA and CDR2 FQGNSA. Profiling relied on immunoSEQ multiplex PCR, and the TCRdb table lists in-frame clones only, not all of them. The sample contains 110,000 or so clones, about 89% of which appear only once. The gene calls are TRBV7-2 and TRBJ2-3; D is undetermined. The sequenced material came from blood. The sequence derives from a woman aged 50 to 60 in good health. In DNA, the CDR3 is TGTGCCAGCAGCTTAGGACGAGATACGCAGTATTTT. Translating it yields CASSLGRDTQYF. The full variable domain, with the rest looked up from reference TRBV7-2 and TRBJ2-3, is GAGVSQSPSNKVTEKGKDVELRCDPISGHTALYWYRQSLGQGLEFLIYFQGNSAPDKSGLPSDRFSAERTGGSVSTLTIQRTQQEDSAVYLCASSLGRDTQYFGPGTRLTVL.